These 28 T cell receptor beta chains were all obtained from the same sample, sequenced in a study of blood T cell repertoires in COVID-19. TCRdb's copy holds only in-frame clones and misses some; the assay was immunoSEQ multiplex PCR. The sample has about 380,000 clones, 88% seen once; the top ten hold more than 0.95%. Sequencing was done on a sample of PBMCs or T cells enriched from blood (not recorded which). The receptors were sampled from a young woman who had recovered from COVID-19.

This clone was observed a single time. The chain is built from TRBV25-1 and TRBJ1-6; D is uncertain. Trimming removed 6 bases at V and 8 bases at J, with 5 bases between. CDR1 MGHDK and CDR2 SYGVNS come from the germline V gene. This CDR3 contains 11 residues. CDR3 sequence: CASRADSPLHF. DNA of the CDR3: TGTGCCAGCAGGGCTGATTCACCCCTCCACTTT.

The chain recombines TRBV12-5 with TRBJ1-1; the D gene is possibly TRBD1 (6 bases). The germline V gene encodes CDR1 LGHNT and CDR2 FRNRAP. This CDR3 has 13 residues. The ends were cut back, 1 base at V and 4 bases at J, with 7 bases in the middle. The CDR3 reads CASGLGGRTEAFF. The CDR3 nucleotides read TGTGCTAGTGGTTTGGGGGGGCGCACTGAAGCTTTCTTT.

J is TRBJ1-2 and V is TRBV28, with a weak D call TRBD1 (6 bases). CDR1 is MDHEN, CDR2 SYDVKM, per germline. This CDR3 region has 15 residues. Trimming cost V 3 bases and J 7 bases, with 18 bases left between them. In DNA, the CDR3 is TGTGCCAGCAGTTTTGACGCCCGGGGGGGGCTTGGCTACACCTTC. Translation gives CASSFDARGGLGYTF.

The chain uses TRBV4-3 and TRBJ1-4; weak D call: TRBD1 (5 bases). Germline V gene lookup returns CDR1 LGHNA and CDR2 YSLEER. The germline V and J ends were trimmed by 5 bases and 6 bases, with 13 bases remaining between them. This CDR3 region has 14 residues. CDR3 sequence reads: CASSGQGLYEKLFF. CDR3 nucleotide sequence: TGCGCCAGCAGCGGGCAGGGTCTTTATGAAAAACTGTTTTTT.

The DNA for the CDR3 is TGTGCCAGCAGCTCCGGCGACAGGGACACCGGGGAGCTGTTTTTT. This gives the protein CASSSGDRDTGELFF. This rearrangement joins TRBV5-6 to TRBJ2-2; 7 positions agree with TRBD1. Trimming at V came to 3 bases and at J to 3 bases, leaving 5 bases not matched to a gene. Germline CDR1 SGHDT, CDR2 YYEEEE. CDR3 length: 15 residues.

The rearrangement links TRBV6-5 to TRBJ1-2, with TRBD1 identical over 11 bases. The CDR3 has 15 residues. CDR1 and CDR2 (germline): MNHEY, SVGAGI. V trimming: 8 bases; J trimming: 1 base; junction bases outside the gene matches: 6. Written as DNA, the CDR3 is TGTGCCAGCCGCGGGACAGGGGGAGTTAACTATGGCTACACCTTC. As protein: CASRGTGGVNYGYTF.

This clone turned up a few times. This CDR3 is CAWVGRGNEKLFF. CDR3 bases: TGTGCCTGGGTGGGTAGGGGGAATGAAAAACTGTTTTTT. This rearrangement joins TRBV30 to TRBJ1-4; a weak D match, TRBD1 (6 bases). CDR1 and CDR2 from the germline V gene are GTSNPN and SVGIG (reference sequence). Deletions cut 5 bases from V and 5 bases from J, with 12 bases between. The CDR3 sequence is 13 residues long.

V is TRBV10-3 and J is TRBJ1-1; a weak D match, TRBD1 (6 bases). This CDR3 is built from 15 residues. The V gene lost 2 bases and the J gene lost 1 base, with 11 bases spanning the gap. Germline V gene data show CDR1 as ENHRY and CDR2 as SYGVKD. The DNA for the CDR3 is TGTGCCATCAGTGAGAGGGAACAGGGGAACACTGAAGCTTTCTTT. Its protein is CAISEREQGNTEAFF.

CDR3 nucleotides: TGTGCCAGCAGCCAAGATCGGAGAATAGAAAAACTGTTTTTT. This translates into CASSQDRRIEKLFF. The genes are TRBV4-2 and TRBJ1-4; D remains ambiguous. Trimming took off 0 bases at V and 8 bases at J, with 10 bases between the two ends. The germline V gene has CDR1 LGHNA and CDR2 YNFKEQ. The CDR3 sequence is 14 residues long.

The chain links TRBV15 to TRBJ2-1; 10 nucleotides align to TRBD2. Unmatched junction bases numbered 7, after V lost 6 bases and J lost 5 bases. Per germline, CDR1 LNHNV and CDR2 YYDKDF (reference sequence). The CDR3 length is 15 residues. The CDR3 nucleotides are TGTGCCACCAGAAAGTTAGCGGGGGGTGACAATGAGCAGTTCTTC. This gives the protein CATRKLAGGDNEQFF.

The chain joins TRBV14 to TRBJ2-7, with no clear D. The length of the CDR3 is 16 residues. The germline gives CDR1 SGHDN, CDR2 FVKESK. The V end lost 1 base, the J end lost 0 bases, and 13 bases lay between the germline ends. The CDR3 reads CASSQGGAVSSYEQYF. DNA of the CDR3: TGTGCCAGCAGCCAAGGCGGCGCGGTCAGCTCCTACGAGCAGTACTTC.

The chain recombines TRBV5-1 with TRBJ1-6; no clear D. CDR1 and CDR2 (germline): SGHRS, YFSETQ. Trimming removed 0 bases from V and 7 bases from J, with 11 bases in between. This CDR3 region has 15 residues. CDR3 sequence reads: CASSLVASDNSPLHF. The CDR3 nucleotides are TGCGCCAGCAGCTTGGTAGCGTCAGACAATTCACCCCTCCACTTT.

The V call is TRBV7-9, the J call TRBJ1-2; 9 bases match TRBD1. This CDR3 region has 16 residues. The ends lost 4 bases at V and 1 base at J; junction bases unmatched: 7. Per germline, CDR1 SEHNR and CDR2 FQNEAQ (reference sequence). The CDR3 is CASSSTGQGLNYGYTF. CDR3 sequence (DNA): TGTGCCAGCAGCTCAACGGGACAGGGACTTAACTATGGCTACACCTTC.

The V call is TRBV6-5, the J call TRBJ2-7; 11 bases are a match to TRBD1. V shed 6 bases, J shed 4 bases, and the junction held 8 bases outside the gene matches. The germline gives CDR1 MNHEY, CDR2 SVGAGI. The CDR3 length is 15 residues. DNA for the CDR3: TGTGCCAGCAGAAACCGGGACAGGGGGTCGTACGAGCAGTACTTC. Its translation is CASRNRDRGSYEQYF.

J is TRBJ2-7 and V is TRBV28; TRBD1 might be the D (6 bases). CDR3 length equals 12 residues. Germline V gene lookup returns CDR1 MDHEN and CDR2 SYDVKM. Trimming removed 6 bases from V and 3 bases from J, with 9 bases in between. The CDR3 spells CASRTGLYEQYF. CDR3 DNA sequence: TGTGCCAGCAGAACAGGGCTCTACGAGCAGTACTTC. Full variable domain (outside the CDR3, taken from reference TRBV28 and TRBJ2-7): DVKVTQSSRYLVKRTGEKVFLECVQDMDHENMFWYRQDPGLGLRLIYFSYDVKMKEKGDIPEGYSVSREKKERFSLILESASTNQTSMYLCASRTGLYEQYFGPGTRLTVT.

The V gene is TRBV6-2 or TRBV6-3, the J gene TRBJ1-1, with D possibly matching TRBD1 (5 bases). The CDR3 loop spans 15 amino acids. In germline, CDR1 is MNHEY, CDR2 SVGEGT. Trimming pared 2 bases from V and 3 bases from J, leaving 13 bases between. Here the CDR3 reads CASSYKGGAYTEAFF. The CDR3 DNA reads TGTGCCAGCAGTTACAAAGGCGGGGCCTACACTGAAGCTTTCTTT.

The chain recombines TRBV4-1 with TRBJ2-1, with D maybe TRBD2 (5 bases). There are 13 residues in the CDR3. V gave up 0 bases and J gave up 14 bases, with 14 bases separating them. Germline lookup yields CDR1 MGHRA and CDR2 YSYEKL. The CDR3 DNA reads TGCGCCAGCAGCCAAGAACATTCCGGGGTGGAGTTCTTC. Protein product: CASSQEHSGVEFF.

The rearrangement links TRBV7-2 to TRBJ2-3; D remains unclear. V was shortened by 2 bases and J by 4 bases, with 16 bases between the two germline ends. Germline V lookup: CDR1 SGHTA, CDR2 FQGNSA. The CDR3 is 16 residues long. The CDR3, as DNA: TGTGCCAGCAGCTTATTCCTTAGAGTGTCGGCAGATACGCAGTATTTT. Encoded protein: CASSLFLRVSADTQYF.

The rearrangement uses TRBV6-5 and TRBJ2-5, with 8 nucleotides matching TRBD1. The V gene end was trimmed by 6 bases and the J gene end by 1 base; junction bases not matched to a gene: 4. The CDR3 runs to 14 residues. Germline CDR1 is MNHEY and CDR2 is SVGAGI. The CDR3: CASSQQGGQETQYF. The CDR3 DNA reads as TGTGCCAGCAGCCAACAGGGGGGCCAAGAGACCCAGTACTTC.

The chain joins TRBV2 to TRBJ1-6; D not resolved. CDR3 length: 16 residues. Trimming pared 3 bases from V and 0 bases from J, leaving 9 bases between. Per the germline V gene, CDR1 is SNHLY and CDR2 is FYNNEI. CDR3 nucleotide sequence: TGTGCCAGCAGTGAGCGGCGCAGCTCCTATAATTCACCCCTCCACTTT. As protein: CASSERRSSYNSPLHF.

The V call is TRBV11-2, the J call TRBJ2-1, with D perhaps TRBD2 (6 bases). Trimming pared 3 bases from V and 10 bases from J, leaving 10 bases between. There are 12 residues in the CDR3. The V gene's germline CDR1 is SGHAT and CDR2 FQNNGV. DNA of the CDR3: TGTGCCAGCAGCTTTAGGGACTCGGAGCAGTTCTTC. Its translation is CASSFRDSEQFF. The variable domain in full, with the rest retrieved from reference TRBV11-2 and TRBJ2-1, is EAGVAQSPRYKIIEKRQSVAFWCNPISGHATLYWYQQILGQGPKLLIQFQNNGVVDDSQLPKDRFSAERLKGVDSTLKIQPAKLEDSAVYLCASSFRDSEQFFGPGTRLTVL.

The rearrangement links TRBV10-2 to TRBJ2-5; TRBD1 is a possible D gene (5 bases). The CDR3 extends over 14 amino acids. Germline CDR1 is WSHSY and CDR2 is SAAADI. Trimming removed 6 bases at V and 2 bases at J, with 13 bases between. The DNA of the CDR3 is TGCGCCAGCAGCAGAACAGGTGATCAAGAGACCCAGTACTTC. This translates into CASSRTGDQETQYF.

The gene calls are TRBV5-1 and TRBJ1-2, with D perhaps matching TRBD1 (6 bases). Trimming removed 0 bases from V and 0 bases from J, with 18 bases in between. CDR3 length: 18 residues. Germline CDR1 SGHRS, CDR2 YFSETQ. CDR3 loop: CASSLAPLGGLTNYGYTF. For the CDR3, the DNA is TGCGCCAGCAGCTTGGCGCCCTTGGGGGGGCTCACTAACTATGGCTACACCTTC.

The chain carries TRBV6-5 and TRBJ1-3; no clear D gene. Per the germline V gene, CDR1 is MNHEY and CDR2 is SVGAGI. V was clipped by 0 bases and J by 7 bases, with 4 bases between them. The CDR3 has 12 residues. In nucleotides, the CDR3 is TGTGCCAGCAGTTACTCGACTAACACCATATATTTT. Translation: CASSYSTNTIYF.

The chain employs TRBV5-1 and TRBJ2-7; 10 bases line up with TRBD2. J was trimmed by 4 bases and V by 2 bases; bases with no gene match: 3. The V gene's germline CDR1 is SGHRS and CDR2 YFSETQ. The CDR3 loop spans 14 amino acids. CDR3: CASSFSGGLYEQYF. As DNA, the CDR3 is TGCGCCAGCAGCTTTAGCGGGGGGCTTTACGAGCAGTACTTC.

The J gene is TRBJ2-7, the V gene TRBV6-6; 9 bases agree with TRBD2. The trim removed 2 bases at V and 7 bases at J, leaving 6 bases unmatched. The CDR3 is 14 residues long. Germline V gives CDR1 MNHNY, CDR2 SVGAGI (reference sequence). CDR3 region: CASSYGGGASEQYF. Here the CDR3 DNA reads TGTGCCAGCAGTTACGGCGGGGGGGCCAGTGAGCAGTACTTC.

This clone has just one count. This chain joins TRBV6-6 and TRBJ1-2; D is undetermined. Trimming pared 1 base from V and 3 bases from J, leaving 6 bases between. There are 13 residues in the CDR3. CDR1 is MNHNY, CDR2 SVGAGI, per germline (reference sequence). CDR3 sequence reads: CASSYYTDYGYTF. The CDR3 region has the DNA TGTGCCAGCAGTTACTACACAGACTATGGCTACACCTTC.

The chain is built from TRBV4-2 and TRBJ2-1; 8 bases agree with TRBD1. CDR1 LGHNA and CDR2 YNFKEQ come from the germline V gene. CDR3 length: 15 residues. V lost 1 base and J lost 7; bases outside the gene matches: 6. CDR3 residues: CASSQAGQEKNEQFF. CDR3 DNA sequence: TGTGCCAGCAGCCAAGCGGGACAGGAGAAAAATGAGCAGTTCTTC.